The next 14 T cell receptor beta chains were all read from a single sample in a study of T cell repertoires in cytomegalovirus infection. TCRdb analysed the reads with MiXCR anew, one entry per CDR3 protein. This sample has around 260,000 distinct CDR3 sequences, with about 23% found just once. The sequenced sample was PBMCs. These receptors all come from a human donor in good health (CMV status not recorded). Some clones in this sample may be carry-over from other donors' samples.

This clonotype came up a few times. The genes are TRBV2 and TRBJ2-2; D call uncertain. Germline V gives CDR1 SNHLY, CDR2 FYNNEI. The CDR3 contains 11 residues. V dropped 3 bases and J dropped 6 bases, with 2 bases sitting between them. In DNA form, the CDR3 reads TGTGCCAGCAGTGATTCCGGGGAGCTGTTTTTT. It specifies CASSDSGELFF.

There are a few counts of this clonotype. The chain combines TRBV20-1 with TRBJ2-5; possible D gene TRBD1, 5 bases. The CDR3 runs 13 residues. The V and J ends lost 5 bases and 1 base respectively, with 11 bases between them. The germline gives CDR1 DFQATT, CDR2 SNEGSKA (reference sequence). The CDR3 bases are TGCAGTGCTCGACAGATTGGCCAAGAGACCCAGTACTTC. It translates to CSARQIGQETQYF.

In its sample, this clonotype was seen a few times. This chain connects TRBV28 to TRBJ2-5; 7 nucleotides line up with TRBD2. Germline CDR1 reads MDHEN; CDR2 reads SYDVKM. The trim removed 5 bases at V and 0 bases at J, leaving 9 bases unmatched. This CDR3 contains 16 residues. Here the CDR3 reads CASSAPGGGYQETQYF. The DNA for the CDR3 is TGTGCCAGCAGTGCCCCTGGCGGGGGTTACCAAGAGACCCAGTACTTC. The full variable domain, with the rest looked up from reference TRBV28 and TRBJ2-5, is DVKVTQSSRYLVKRTGEKVFLECVQDMDHENMFWYRQDPGLGLRLIYFSYDVKMKEKGDIPEGYSVSREKKERFSLILESASTNQTSMYLCASSAPGGGYQETQYFGPGTRLLVL.

This clonotype was counted many times. The rearrangement uses TRBV7-2 and TRBJ2-2, with 10 bases identical to TRBD2. V was clipped by 1 base and J by 5 bases; unmatched bases: 1. This CDR3 region has 15 residues. Germline V lookup: CDR1 SGHTA, CDR2 FQGNSA. The CDR3, as DNA: TGTGCCAGCAGCTTAGTAGCGGGAGGAACCGGGGAGCTGTTTTTT. It encodes CASSLVAGGTGELFF.

The chain has TRBV28 and TRBJ2-3; no clear D. The length of the CDR3 is 15 residues. Trimming left V 2 bases short and J 0 bases short, with 9 bases between. Germline values: CDR1 MDHEN, CDR2 SYDVKM. This CDR3 is CASSLERSSTDTQYF. CDR3 nucleotides: TGTGCCAGCAGTTTAGAGAGATCTAGCACAGATACGCAGTATTTT.

The V call is TRBV20-1, the J call TRBJ2-7; 9 nucleotides line up with TRBD2. This CDR3 comprises 15 residues. Germline trimming cut 1 base from V and 2 bases from J; bases unmatched to any gene: 6. CDR1 and CDR2 (germline): DFQATT, SNEGSKA (reference sequence). The CDR3 here is CSARVSSGTPYEQYF. Written as DNA, the CDR3 is TGCAGTGCTAGAGTGTCTAGCGGGACTCCCTACGAGCAGTACTTC.

The chain combines TRBV19 with TRBJ2-1, with 7 nucleotides matching TRBD2. This CDR3 spans 15 amino acids. Looked up from germline, CDR1 is LNHDA and CDR2 is SQIVND (reference sequence). J lost 7 bases, V lost 5 bases, and 11 bases had no gene match. The CDR3 DNA reads TGTGCCAGTAGTCGGGGAGGGGTCACCGCGAATGAGCAGTTCTTC. Translated, it gives CASSRGGVTANEQFF.

This clonotype was observed a few times. In DNA form, the CDR3 reads TGTGCCAGCAGCTCGCCGACTAGCGGGACCAATGAGCAGTTCTTC. Translation: CASSSPTSGTNEQFF. The V and J genes are TRBV6-2 or TRBV6-3 and TRBJ2-1; TRBD2 agrees at 11 bases. V dropped 6 bases and J dropped 6; count of bases not matched to a gene: 7. The germline CDR1 and CDR2 sequences are MNHEY and SVGEGT. The CDR3 consists of 15 residues.

Note on this clonotype: At one end, the junction sequence differs from germline, possibly due to a read error. The chain carries TRBV11-2 and TRBJ2-2; a possible D gene is TRBD2 (5 bases). Germline V gives CDR1 SGHAT, CDR2 FQNNGV. The CDR3 sequence is 14 residues long. CDR3 in amino acids: CASSPRTGTGELCF. CDR3 in DNA: TGTGCCAGCAGCCCCCGGACGGGCACCGGGGAGCTGTGTTTT.

V usage is TRBV29-1 and J usage is TRBJ2-5; 9 bases agree with TRBD1. This CDR3 region has 14 residues. From germline, CDR1 is SQVTM and CDR2 ANQGSEA. Trimming cost V 2 bases and J 7 bases; bases outside gene matches: 8. CDR3 sequence reads: CSVESTGGFGTQYF. The CDR3 bases are TGCAGCGTTGAAAGTACAGGGGGCTTCGGGACCCAGTACTTC.

This clonotype was recorded many times. V and J are TRBV7-2 and TRBJ2-7, with D possibly being TRBD2 (6 bases). The CDR3 spans 18 residues. Deletions cut 1 base from V and 3 bases from J, with 22 bases between. Germline loops: CDR1 SGHTA, CDR2 FQGNSA. DNA of the CDR3: TGTGCCAGCAGCTTAGTAGGAGGGAGCTCACTCGGAGGCTACGAGCAGTACTTC. Amino acid sequence: CASSLVGGSSLGGYEQYF.

This clonotype was observed many times. The chain links TRBV7-8 to TRBJ2-3, with D perhaps TRBD2 (5 bases). Trimming took 1 base from V and 5 from J, leaving 13 bases between them. Germline loops: CDR1 SGHVS, CDR2 FQNEAQ. The CDR3 has 15 residues. CDR3 in amino acids: CASSLERLAVDTQYF. The DNA for the CDR3 is TGTGCCAGCAGCTTAGAACGGCTAGCAGTAGATACGCAGTATTTT.

The chain carries TRBV14 and TRBJ1-1; D call uncertain. The germline V gene has CDR1 SGHDN and CDR2 FVKESK. Trimming pared 4 bases from V and 4 bases from J, leaving 16 bases between. This CDR3 comprises 15 residues. The CDR3 spells CASSPNTLTVTEAFF. The DNA of the CDR3 is TGTGCCAGCAGCCCTAACACACTGACGGTCACTGAAGCTTTCTTT.

This clonotype was seen only a few times. The J gene is TRBJ2-5, the V gene TRBV24-1, with 8 bases that match TRBD2. V lost 4 bases and J lost 3; bases outside the gene matches: 6. CDR1 is KGHDR and CDR2 is SFDVKD in the germline V gene. This CDR3 has 15 amino acids. CDR3 amino acids: CATSEGRGAEETQYF. As DNA, the CDR3 is TGTGCCACCAGTGAGGGGCGGGGGGCGGAAGAGACCCAGTACTTC.